The 32 T cell receptor beta chains given below trace back to one sample, sequenced in a study of T cell responses to AZD1222 COVID-19 vaccine. The protocol was immunoSEQ multiplex PCR, while the TCRdb copy is restricted to in-frame clones and leaves out a portion. Of some 150,000 clones listed, roughly nine tenths are singletons. The starting material was peripheral blood, obtained on day 0 of AZD1222 vaccination. These receptor sequences come from an adult in good health.

The chain employs TRBV3-1 (or the pseudogene TRBV3-2) and TRBJ1-5; weak D call: TRBD1 (6 bases). Per germline, CDR1 LGHDT and CDR2 YNNKEL (reference sequence). CDR3 size: 15 residues. V lost 4 bases, J lost 2 bases, and 12 bases lay in between. CDR3 in amino acids: CASSPGAGGNQPQHF. The CDR3 DNA follows: TGTGCCAGCAGCCCAGGAGCAGGGGGCAATCAGCCCCAGCATTTT.

This clone was seen at least ten times. The chain couples TRBV19 to TRBJ1-5, with 8 positions matching TRBD1. The CDR3 consists of 14 residues. V lost 7 bases, J lost 7 bases, and 9 bases stayed unmatched. Germline values: CDR1 LNHDA, CDR2 SQIVND (reference sequence). The CDR3 bases are TGTGCCAGTAAACTCAACAGGGGGAACCAGCCCCAGCATTTT. Protein: CASKLNRGNQPQHF.

V and J are TRBV19 and TRBJ1-3, with D tentatively TRBD1 (5 bases). There are 14 residues in the CDR3. The germline CDR1 and CDR2 sequences are LNHDA and SQIVND (reference sequence). Trimming took off 5 bases at V and 4 bases at J, with 12 bases between the two ends. The CDR3 is CASSPGQAGNTIYF. The DNA for the CDR3 is TGTGCCAGTAGTCCAGGACAAGCCGGAAACACCATATATTTT.

V and J are TRBV5-4 and TRBJ2-1; D unresolved. V lost 2 bases, J lost 4 bases, and 4 bases lay in between. Germline lookup yields CDR1 SGHNT and CDR2 YYREEE (reference sequence). The CDR3 length is 12 residues. CDR3 sequence reads: CASSLRYNEQFF. The DNA of the CDR3 is TGTGCCAGCAGCTTAAGGTACAATGAGCAGTTCTTC.

This clone was detected once. The chain combines TRBV28 with TRBJ2-1, with 12 nucleotides matching TRBD2. CDR1 is MDHEN, CDR2 SYDVKM, per germline. The length of the CDR3 is 15 residues. V lost 5 bases, J lost 8 bases, and 7 bases stayed unmatched. This chain's CDR3 is CASSPSGRAADEQFF. Written as DNA, the CDR3 is TGTGCCAGCAGTCCTAGCGGGAGGGCCGCGGATGAGCAGTTCTTC.

This clone was counted a single time. The chain recombines TRBV30 with TRBJ1-1; D is undetermined. V lost 4 bases to trimming and J lost 11 bases, with 11 bases between them. The CDR3 runs 10 residues. CDR1 is GTSNPN and CDR2 is SVGIG in the germline V gene (reference sequence). The CDR3 coding sequence is TGTGCCTGGATGAGTGACCGGGCTTTCTTT. As protein: CAWMSDRAFF.

J is TRBJ1-5 and V is TRBV29-1; no clear D. The CDR3 has 17 amino acids. V was shortened by 6 bases and J by 2 bases, with 23 bases between the two germline ends. Germline assignment: CDR1 SQVTM and CDR2 ANQGSEA. DNA of the CDR3: TGCAGCGTCATCCCCGTTTTCGGGGTTGGAGGCAATCAGCCCCAGCATTTT. Protein product: CSVIPVFGVGGNQPQHF.

The rearrangement uses TRBV7-9 and TRBJ1-1; 7 bases fit TRBD1. V lost 5 bases to trimming and J lost 5 bases; unmatched junction nucleotides: 11. The CDR3 extends over 15 amino acids. CDR1 and CDR2 from the germline V gene are SEHNR and FQNEAQ (reference sequence). CDR3 sequence (DNA): TGTGCCAGCAGCCCAGCCCACAGGGGAGATACTGAAGCTTTCTTT. Translated, it gives CASSPAHRGDTEAFF.

CDR3 loop: CASSYSSLAGVVTDTQYF. The CDR3 coding sequence is TGTGCCAGCAGTTACTCCTCACTAGCGGGAGTAGTCACAGATACGCAGTATTTT. The chain employs TRBV6-2 or TRBV6-3 and TRBJ2-3; the match to TRBD2 covers 11 bases. The germline gives CDR1 MNHEY, CDR2 SVGEGT. V was clipped by 0 bases and J by 2 bases; unmatched bases: 7. The CDR3 has 18 amino acids.

CDR3 DNA sequence: TGTGCCAGCAGCTTGTTTCAGGGGGGATATGGCTACACCTTC. It is translated as CASSLFQGGYGYTF. V usage is TRBV5-4 and J usage is TRBJ1-2; 7 bases agree with TRBD1. V shed 1 base, J shed 5 bases, and the junction held 5 bases outside the gene matches. This CDR3 spans 14 amino acids. Germline assignment: CDR1 SGHNT and CDR2 YYREEE (reference sequence). Drawing the rest from reference TRBV5-4 and TRBJ1-2, the complete variable domain is ETGVTQSPTHLIKTRGQQVTLRCSSQSGHNTVSWYQQALGQGPQFIFQYYREEENGRGNFPPRFSGLQFPNYSSELNVNALELDDSALYLCASSLFQGGYGYTFGSGTRLTVV.

This chain joins TRBV3-1 (or the pseudogene TRBV3-2) and TRBJ2-5, with D possibly matching TRBD2 (5 bases). The CDR3 spans 15 residues. The germline CDR1 and CDR2 sequences are LGHDT and YNNKEL (reference sequence). The germline V and J ends were trimmed by 2 bases and 1 base, with 11 bases remaining between them. The CDR3 spells CASSQLPGFQETQYF. The CDR3 DNA is TGTGCCAGCAGCCAACTTCCGGGATTCCAAGAGACCCAGTACTTC.

V and J are TRBV20-1 and TRBJ2-7; 8 bases agree with TRBD2. The V gene end was trimmed by 3 bases and the J gene end by 3 bases; junction bases not matched to a gene: 4. There are 13 residues in the CDR3. The germline V gene encodes CDR1 DFQATT and CDR2 SNEGSKA (reference sequence). The CDR3 DNA follows: TGCAGTGCTAGTGGGACTAGAGACTACGAGCAGTACTTC. It yields the protein CSASGTRDYEQYF.

The V gene is TRBV11-2, the J gene TRBJ2-7, with 10 bases aligning to TRBD1. The germline CDR1 and CDR2 sequences are SGHAT and FQNNGV. CDR3 length equals 15 residues. V was pared by 5 bases and J by 1 base, with 5 bases of the junction left unmatched. This CDR3 is CASSQTDRGSYEQYF. The CDR3 nucleotides are TGTGCCAGCAGCCAAACGGACAGGGGGTCCTACGAGCAGTACTTC. Filled out from reference TRBV11-2 and TRBJ2-7, the complete variable domain reads EAGVAQSPRYKIIEKRQSVAFWCNPISGHATLYWYQQILGQGPKLLIQFQNNGVVDDSQLPKDRFSAERLKGVDSTLKIQPAKLEDSAVYLCASSQTDRGSYEQYFGPGTRLTVT.

A single count supports this clone. V is TRBV6-5 and J is TRBJ1-2; no clear D gene. With 6 bases removed from V and 4 bases from J, the gap between germline ends came to 12 bases. Germline V gene data show CDR1 as MNHEY and CDR2 as SVGAGI. The CDR3 covers 13 residues. The DNA of the CDR3 is TGTGCCAGCAGCGCGAGCCGGGGCTATGGCTACACCTTC. It specifies CASSASRGYGYTF.

The rearrangement uses TRBV18 and TRBJ2-1, with D possibly being TRBD2 (6 bases). The CDR3 is 14 amino acids. V lost 6 bases to trimming and J lost 3 bases, with 12 bases between them. The V gene's germline CDR1 is KGHSH and CDR2 LQKENI. In DNA form, the CDR3 reads TGTGCCAGCTCCGCCAATAGCGGCTACAATGAGCAGTTCTTC. Translated: CASSANSGYNEQFF.

The genes are TRBV2 and TRBJ2-5; D unclear. The germline CDR1 and CDR2 sequences are SNHLY and FYNNEI. The CDR3 consists of 10 residues. Trimming removed 8 bases from V and 3 bases from J, with 4 bases in between. This chain's CDR3 is CASGEETQYF. The CDR3 DNA sequence: TGTGCCAGCGGAGAAGAGACCCAGTACTTC.

The gene calls are TRBV5-1 and TRBJ1-3; D is undetermined. Germline CDR1 and CDR2: SGHRS and YFSETQ. This CDR3 contains 14 residues. V lost 0 bases and J 1 base, leaving 5 bases between the germline ends. The CDR3 coding sequence is TGCGCCAGCAGCTTGGGGCTATCTGGAAACACCATATATTTT. Its protein is CASSLGLSGNTIYF.

The rearrangement joins TRBV10-1 to TRBJ1-5; D remains unclear. The CDR3 has 12 residues. Germline CDR1 WNHNN, CDR2 SYGVQD (reference sequence). Trimming removed 6 bases from V and 0 bases from J, with 3 bases in between. In DNA, the CDR3 is TGCGCCAGCAGGGTTAGCAATCAGCCCCAGCATTTT. Its protein product is CASRVSNQPQHF.

The J gene is TRBJ2-5, the V gene TRBV24-1; 13 nucleotides line up with TRBD2. The V gene's germline CDR1 is KGHDR and CDR2 SFDVKD. The CDR3 is 16 residues long. The ends lost 4 bases at V and 5 bases at J; junction bases unmatched: 6. The chain's CDR3 is CATSEAGLAGAETQYF. The CDR3 DNA reads as TGTGCCACCAGTGAGGCTGGACTAGCGGGAGCCGAGACCCAGTACTTC.

This clone was seen a single time. The chain couples TRBV5-8 to TRBJ2-7; a weak D match, TRBD1 (6 bases). CDR1 is SGHTS, CDR2 YDEGEE, per germline. V was shortened by 3 bases and J by 4 bases, with 8 bases between the two germline ends. CDR3 size: 12 residues. CDR3 coding DNA: TGTGCCAGCAGCTACAGGGAGTACGAGCAGTACTTC. It codes for CASSYREYEQYF.

This clone was counted a few times. V and J are TRBV7-9 and TRBJ1-6; the D gene is possibly TRBD1 (5 bases). Germline CDR1 reads SEHNR; CDR2 reads FQNEAQ (reference sequence). This CDR3 comprises 14 residues. With 9 bases removed from V and 6 bases from J, the gap between germline ends came to 15 bases. The CDR3 spells CASTEGISNSPLHF. The CDR3 DNA reads as TGTGCCAGTACCGAGGGGATCTCTAATTCACCCCTCCACTTT.

This chain links TRBV29-1 with TRBJ2-7; 10 bases map to TRBD1. The germline V gene encodes CDR1 SQVTM and CDR2 ANQGSEA. V lost 3 bases, J lost 6 bases, and 5 bases stayed unmatched. The CDR3 is made up of 13 amino acids. The DNA of the CDR3 is TGCAGCGTTGATGGGACAGGGGTTACCGAGCAGTACTTC. Its protein product is CSVDGTGVTEQYF.

This chain connects TRBV6-5 to TRBJ2-7, with 7 bases lining up with TRBD1. The CDR3 length is 15 residues. J gave up 3 bases and V 0 bases, and 5 bases lay outside the gene matches. Germline CDR1 is MNHEY and CDR2 is SVGAGI. The CDR3 region has the DNA TGTGCCAGCAGTTACTCGGCAGGGGGAGACTACGAGCAGTACTTC. This gives the protein CASSYSAGGDYEQYF.

CDR3 DNA sequence: TGCGCCAGCAGCCAAGCCAGACTGAACACTGAAGCTTTCTTT. This encodes CASSQARLNTEAFF. This chain joins TRBV4-3 and TRBJ1-1, with no clear D. Trimming removed 1 base from V and 0 bases from J, with 6 bases in between. CDR1 and CDR2 from the germline V gene are LGHNA and YSLEER. This CDR3 comprises 14 residues.

This sequence joins TRBV5-6 and TRBJ2-5, with D hard to call. This CDR3 comprises 12 residues. Germline lookup yields CDR1 SGHDT and CDR2 YYEEEE. Trimming stripped 0 bases from V and 4 bases from J, with 4 bases between. The CDR3 coding sequence is TGTGCCAGCAGCTTGGCATCAGAGACCCAGTACTTC. Its translation is CASSLASETQYF.

The genes are TRBV7-2 and TRBJ2-1; tentatively, D is TRBD1 (6 bases). Trimming took 6 bases from V and 2 from J, leaving 17 bases between them. The CDR3 extends over 16 amino acids. Germline lookup yields CDR1 SGHTA and CDR2 FQGNSA. The CDR3 DNA follows: TGTGCCAGCAGTTACCAGGGGTTTAGCCCCTACAATGAGCAGTTCTTC. This translates into CASSYQGFSPYNEQFF.

This chain connects TRBV30 to TRBJ2-2; D gene unclear. CDR1 and CDR2 (germline): GTSNPN, SVGIG (reference sequence). V was shortened by 5 bases and J by 6 bases, with 19 bases between the two germline ends. The CDR3 is 15 residues long. The CDR3 spells CAWSNSNRFAGELFF. CDR3 bases: TGTGCCTGGTCGAATTCCAATAGGTTCGCCGGGGAGCTGTTTTTT.

V gene TRBV28 combines with J gene TRBJ1-2; a possible D gene is TRBD1 (5 bases). CDR3 length: 15 amino acids. Germline-derived CDR1 and CDR2 are MDHEN and SYDVKM. Trimming shortened V by 1 base and J by 4 bases, and 13 bases separated the two germline ends. CDR3 nucleotide sequence: TGTGCCAGCAGTTTATTGGGGGAAACTATCTATGGCTACACCTTC. It encodes CASSLLGETIYGYTF.

This chain joins TRBV28 and TRBJ2-7; D unclear. The CDR3 extends over 14 amino acids. CDR1 and CDR2 from the germline V gene are MDHEN and SYDVKM. V dropped 6 bases and J dropped 2 bases, with 14 bases sitting between them. In DNA, the CDR3 is TGTGCCAGCAGCCCCGTGGCCTTTCCCTACGAGCAGTACTTC. It encodes CASSPVAFPYEQYF.

This clone was seen just once. The chain joins TRBV6-5 to TRBJ1-4; maybe TRBD1 (6 bases). Trimming cost V 2 bases and J 5 bases, with 12 bases left between them. Germline V gene data show CDR1 as MNHEY and CDR2 as SVGAGI. The length of the CDR3 is 15 residues. The CDR3: CASSYGVGGNEKLFF. The CDR3 DNA reads as TGTGCCAGCAGTTACGGGGTAGGGGGAAATGAAAAACTGTTTTTT.

The chain uses TRBV28 and TRBJ2-1, with a weak D call TRBD2 (5 bases). This CDR3 contains 15 residues. Per germline, CDR1 MDHEN and CDR2 SYDVKM. V was cut by 6 bases and J by 3 bases, with 15 bases left in between. CDR3 DNA sequence: TGTGCCAGCAGCCCTCAAGGGAGTTACTACAATGAGCAGTTCTTC. Protein: CASSPQGSYYNEQFF.

The CDR3 coding sequence is TGCGCCAGCAGCCAAGCGACGGGAGGGCCCAGCGAGCAGTACTTC. Its translation: CASSQATGGPSEQYF. The chain employs TRBV4-1 and TRBJ2-7; 8 nucleotides agree with TRBD2. CDR3 size: 15 residues. Losses at the gene ends were 1 base for V and 6 bases for J; bases not matched to a gene: 8. From germline, CDR1 is MGHRA and CDR2 YSYEKL.